Listed below are T cell receptor beta chains from one sample, sequenced in a study of identical twins. TCRdb reprocessed the 5' RACE reads with MiXCR, giving one entry per CDR3 protein. The table shows roughly 220,000 distinct CDR3 sequences, with approximately 7.1% occurring only once. In addition, the sample was reused for a study of T cells expressing NK-cell markers.

Source material: CD8+ T cells sorted from blood. These receptors came from a woman aged 18-30 years in good health. CDR3s include the opening cysteine and the closing phenylalanine or tryptophan. The order of the fields is J gene, D gene, V gene, clone size, CDR3 DNA, CDR3 protein. The D gene is left open where the match is weak. Clone size appears in some rows only: once, few, many, or a class for an expanded clone.

TRBJ2-3 TRBD1 TRBV11-2 . TGTGCCAGCAGCTCCGGGACAGCTCGCACAGATACGCAGTATTTT CASSSGTARTDTQYF
TRBJ2-7 . TRBV19 . TGTGCCAGCTCTCTGGGGATAACCTCCTACGAGCAGTACTTC CASSLGITSYEQYF
TRBJ2-5 . TRBV7-7 . TGTGCTAGCAGCGACCGGCCTAACCCCGCCCGGGAGACCCAGTACTTC CASSDRPNPARETQYF
TRBJ2-3 . TRBV12-3/TRBV12-4 . TGTGCCAGCAGTTTAGGAGCGGCAGATACGCAGTATTTT CASSLGAADTQYF
TRBJ1-2 . TRBV2 few TGTGCCAGCATCACAGTGGGAGTGGGGGGCTATGGCTACACCTTC CASITVGVGGYGYTF
TRBJ1-2 . TRBV19 . TGTGCCAGTAGTATGTCTTTGGGGCAGGGTGGAGTCCTAACCCTTTATGGCTACACCTTC CASSMSLGQGGVLTLYGYTF
TRBJ1-4 . TRBV4-3 medium-sized TGCGCCAGCAGCCAAGATGTGCGAAGATCTCTGTTTTTT CASSQDVRRSLFF
TRBJ1-3 . TRBV12-3/TRBV12-4 many TGTGCCAGCAGTGCAAGCTCTGGAAACACCATATATTTT CASSASSGNTIYF
TRBJ1-5 . TRBV12-3/TRBV12-4 few TGTGCCAGCACCTCGGGGAGCCGGCCCCAGCATTTT CASTSGSRPQHF
TRBJ2-1 . TRBV12-3/TRBV12-4 . TGTGCCAGCAGTTTGAAGCCGCAGTGGGGGGCCCTTGTGCAGTTCTTC CASSLKPQWGALVQFF
TRBJ1-2 . TRBV6-2/TRBV6-3 many TGTGCCAGCAGTTCCCTGCACGCGGATGGCTACACCTTC CASSSLHADGYTF
TRBJ2-7 TRBD2 TRBV4-3 few TGCGCCAGCAGCCAAACTAGCGGGATCTCCTACGAGCAGTACTTC CASSQTSGISYEQYF
TRBJ2-6 . TRBV29-1 many TGCAGCGTTGAGCTCACCACTGGGGCCAACGTCCTGACTTTC CSVELTTGANVLTF
TRBJ2-1 . TRBV10-2 few TGCGCCAGCAGCGACATCGCGGAGCAGTTCTTC CASSDIAEQFF
TRBJ1-1 TRBD1 TRBV6-1 . TGTGCCAGCAGTGAGGGGACAGGGGAAGCTTTCTTT CASSEGTGEAFF
TRBJ2-7 . TRBV12-3/TRBV12-4 . TGTGCCAGCAGTTCGGAACAGGGACCCACCTACGAGCAGTACTTC CASSSEQGPTYEQYF